The rows below give T cell receptor beta chains drawn from one sample of a study of beta chain features in type 1 diabetes. This table comes from immunoSEQ multiplex PCR, and its TCRdb copy is limited to in-frame clones, with some not included. Found here are around 320,000 clones, about 15% of them singletons; the top ten hold 6.7%. The sequenced sample was central memory CD4+ T cells from blood. Receptor source: a man in his thirties or forties in good health. CDR3s include the opening cysteine and the closing phenylalanine or tryptophan. The D gene is left open where the match is weak. The size field is filled for only some rows; it gives once, few, many or a size class.

NA,TRBJ2-3,TRBV6-1,few,TGTGCCAGCAGAGAAAGGGCGGTTAGCACAGATACGCAGTATTTT,CASRERAVSTDTQYF
TRBD2,TRBJ2-2,TRBV4-3,NA,TGCGCCAGCAGCCAAGGCGCGGGGGGGAACACCGGGGAGCTGTTTTTT,CASSQGAGGNTGELFF
NA,TRBJ2-2,TRBV11-2,few,TGTGCCAGCAGCTTTAGAACCCAGACGGGGGAGCTGTTTTTT,CASSFRTQTGELFF
NA,TRBJ1-4,TRBV6-1,NA,TGTGCCAGCAGTTATGGTACATCCGCGGAAAAACTGTTTTTT,CASSYGTSAEKLFF
NA,TRBJ1-2,TRBV30,NA,TGTGCCTGGAGTGTTGGTGTCAACTATGGCTACACCTTC,CAWSVGVNYGYTF
NA,TRBJ2-7,TRBV5-1,NA,TGCGCCAGCAGCGAGCCCCCGTACGAGCAGTACTTC,CASSEPPYEQYF
NA,TRBJ1-1,TRBV7-9,few,TGTGCCAGCAGCAACAGGGCGGTCTCTGAAGCTTTCTTT,CASSNRAVSEAFF
NA,TRBJ1-1,TRBV7-9,many,TGTGCCAGCAGCAAACAGGGTATACGGAACACTGAAGCTTTCTTT,CASSKQGIRNTEAFF
NA,TRBJ2-5,TRBV28,many,TGTGCCAGTAGAGACCAGTGGGAGACCCAGTACTTC,CASRDQWETQYF
NA,TRBJ1-1,TRBV25-1,NA,TGTGCCAGCTTGGGGCCTCTGAACACTGAAGCTTTCTTT,CASLGPLNTEAFF
TRBD2,TRBJ2-3,TRBV19,NA,TGTGCCAGTGCGAGCGGGGGGAAAATCACAGATACGCAGTATTTT,CASASGGKITDTQYF
NA,TRBJ2-2,TRBV10-3,few,TGTGCCATCAGTACTAAGGGACAAATAACCGGGGAGCTGTTTTTT,CAISTKGQITGELFF
NA,TRBJ2-5,TRBV27,few,TGTGCCAGCAGTTTAGGCCTTGCGGCAGGGGAAAAAGAGACCCAGTACTTC,CASSLGLAAGEKETQYF
NA,TRBJ2-1,TRBV19,NA,TGTGCCAGTAGGAACCAGAACCCTACCGGCGAGCAGTTCTTC,CASRNQNPTGEQFF
TRBD1,TRBJ1-3,TRBV6-6,NA,TGTGCCACCGGGACAGAATCTGGAAACACCATATATTTT,CATGTESGNTIYF
TRBD2,TRBJ2-7,TRBV7-8,few,TGTGCCAGCAGCATAGCGGGGGTTTCCTACGAGCAGTACTTC,CASSIAGVSYEQYF
NA,TRBJ1-5,TRBV19,NA,TGTGCCAGTAGCCTGGAGGGGGAGTCCCAGCATTTT,CASSLEGESQHF
NA,TRBJ1-3,TRBV15,NA,TGTGCCACCAGCAGAGATAGCCAGGATGGAAACACCATATATTTT,CATSRDSQDGNTIYF
NA,TRBJ2-5,TRBV28,NA,TGTGCCAGCAGTTCGGGCCAAGAGACCCAGTACTTC,CASSSGQETQYF
NA,TRBJ1-5,TRBV14,NA,TGTGCCAGCAGCCGGGGGGGGCTTGGTCAGCCCCAGCATTTT,CASSRGGLGQPQHF
TRBD1,TRBJ1-5,TRBV6-1,few,TGTGCCAGCAGGGGGACAGGCCGCAATCAGCCCCAGCATTTT,CASRGTGRNQPQHF
NA,TRBJ1-2,TRBV7-6,NA,TGTGCCAGCAGCTTAGAACAGAATTATGGCTACACCTTC,CASSLEQNYGYTF
NA,TRBJ1-1,TRBV27,NA,TGTGCCAGCATATCGGTCGGTGAAGCTTTCTTT,CASISVGEAFF
NA,TRBJ2-1,TRBV5-6,many,TGTGCCAGCAGCCTCAGGGTGGACTCCTACAATGAGCAGTTCTTC,CASSLRVDSYNEQFF
NA,TRBJ2-1,TRBV5-1,few,TGCGCCAGCAGCTTGGTTGGCGGGACCTCCTACAATGAGCAGTTCTTC,CASSLVGGTSYNEQFF
NA,TRBJ2-1,TRBV19,few,TGTGCCAGTAGTTTCCTCCGGGATGAGCAGTTCTTC,CASSFLRDEQFF
TRBD1,TRBJ1-2,TRBV27,NA,TGTGCCAGCAGACTTACAGGGGACTATGGCTACACCTTC,CASRLTGDYGYTF
NA,TRBJ1-2,TRBV27,few,TGTGCCAGCAGTTTATCGCACAGGAAGGGCTATGGCTACACCTTC,CASSLSHRKGYGYTF
NA,TRBJ2-5,TRBV20-1,few,TGCAGTGGAACAAGGGGAGAGACCCAGTACTTC,CSGTRGETQYF
TRBD2,TRBJ2-5,TRBV6-5,NA,TGTGCCAGCAGTCGCGGGGGGGCTTTTCAAGAGACCCAGTACTTC,CASSRGGAFQETQYF
NA,TRBJ2-5,TRBV7-6,few,TGTGCCAGCAGCTTTTGGACAGTAGCCCTCCAAGAGACCCAGTACTTC,CASSFWTVALQETQYF
NA,TRBJ2-4,TRBV21-1,few,TGTGCCAGCAGCAAAGGGGGGAACATTCAGTACTTC,CASSKGGNIQYF
TRBD1,TRBJ2-6,TRBV7-9,few,TGTGCCAGCACCACAGGGGGCGTGAGAGGGGCCAACGTCCTGACTTTC,CASTTGGVRGANVLTF
NA,TRBJ2-5,TRBV7-2,many,TGTGCCAGCAGCTTAGTAGATAACGGCCTAGAGACCCAGTACTTC,CASSLVDNGLETQYF
TRBD1,TRBJ2-1,TRBV4-1,few,TGCGCCAGCAGCCAATGGACAGGGGGCTATGAGCAGTTCTTC,CASSQWTGGYEQFF
NA,TRBJ2-3,TRBV5-1,once,TGCGCCAGCAGTTCAAAGTCCCTCCGCAGGACAGATACGCAGTATTTT,CASSSKSLRRTDTQYF
NA,TRBJ1-2,TRBV18,few,TGTGCCAGCTCACCGGACAGTACTAACTATGGCTACACCTTC,CASSPDSTNYGYTF
TRBD2,TRBJ2-7,TRBV7-8,few,TGTGCCAGCAGCTTAGGGTCTAGCGGGGCCTACGAGCAGTACTTC,CASSLGSSGAYEQYF
TRBD1,TRBJ1-6,TRBV4-1,few,TGCGCCAGCAGCCCTTCCGGGACAGGGAATAATTCACCCCTCCACTTT,CASSPSGTGNNSPLHF
NA,TRBJ2-6,TRBV4-3,many,TGCGCCAGCAGCCCCGAGACCTCTGGGGCCAACGTCCTGACTTTC,CASSPETSGANVLTF
NA,TRBJ2-5,TRBV10-3,NA,TGTGCCAGCATGCCGGGGGCGAGAGAGACCCAGTACTTC,CASMPGARETQYF
NA,TRBJ1-2,TRBV7-9,NA,TGTGCCAGCAGCTTAGTCGGCAGCGGGTATGGCTACACCTTC,CASSLVGSGYGYTF
TRBD2,TRBJ2-2,TRBV11-2,NA,TGTGCCAGCAGCCCTGGACTAGCGGGATCCGGGGAGCTGTTTTTT,CASSPGLAGSGELFF
TRBD2,TRBJ2-1,TRBV7-3,NA,TGTGCCAGCAGCCCGACTAGCGGGAGAGGGACCTACAATGAGCAGTTCTTC,CASSPTSGRGTYNEQFF
TRBD2,TRBJ2-3,TRBV7-9,NA,TGTGCCAGCAGCTTCAGCACTAGCGGGAGCACAGATACGCAGTATTTT,CASSFSTSGSTDTQYF
NA,TRBJ2-3,TRBV10-3,NA,TGTGCCTTAAGAAGGGGGTTGGACACAGATACGCAGTATTTT,CALRRGLDTDTQYF
NA,TRBJ2-7,TRBV27,NA,TGTGCCAGCAGTTTTGGTTCCCTCTACGAGCAGTACTTC,CASSFGSLYEQYF
NA,TRBJ2-5,TRBV7-2,few,TGTGCCAGCAGCTACACGGGGGAGACCCAGTACTTC,CASSYTGETQYF
TRBD2,TRBJ2-3,TRBV5-4,NA,TGTGCCAGCAGCTTGGTCCATGGGCGGGGGTACACAGATACGCAGTATTTT,CASSLVHGRGYTDTQYF
TRBD1,TRBJ1-1,TRBV11-3,few,TGTGCCAGCAGCCCCGGACAGGGGGCGGACGCTTTCTTT,CASSPGQGADAFF
NA,TRBJ1-1,TRBV4-3,NA,TGCGCCAGCAGCCAAGAAGTGAACACTGAAGCTTTCTTT,CASSQEVNTEAFF
NA,TRBJ2-7,TRBV10-3,many,TGTGCGATCGGCGAGTACGAGCAGTACTTC,CAIGEYEQYF
NA,TRBJ2-3,TRBV9,NA,TGTGCCAGCAGCGTGGACTCAGGTACGCAGTATTTT,CASSVDSGTQYF
TRBD2,TRBJ2-5,TRBV7-3,NA,TGTGCCAGCAGCCGACGTCCTAGCGGGAGGGAGCCTGAGACCCAGTACTTC,CASSRRPSGREPETQYF
NA,TRBJ1-1,TRBV27,few,TGTGCCAGCAGTCTTATCCCGGACACTGAAGCTTTCTTT,CASSLIPDTEAFF
TRBD2,TRBJ2-2,TRBV9,NA,TGTGCCAGCAGCAAAACTACTAGCGCCGGGGAGCTGTTTTTT,CASSKTTSAGELFF
NA,TRBJ2-2,TRBV5-6,few,TGTGCCAGCAGCTTGAATAAGGTCGGGGAGCTGTTTTTT,CASSLNKVGELFF
TRBD1,TRBJ2-3,TRBV7-9,many,TGTGCCAGCATCTCTGACGGGACAGGGGGAGGCACAGATACGCAGTATTTT,CASISDGTGGGTDTQYF
NA,TRBJ2-3,TRBV7-2,NA,TGTGCCAGCAGCTTAAGACGGGGCCAGGGCACAGATACGCAGTATTTT,CASSLRRGQGTDTQYF
TRBD2,TRBJ2-5,TRBV7-2,few,TGTGCCAGCAGCCCTCTTGGTAGCGGGGGGGCGGAGACCCAGTACTTC,CASSPLGSGGAETQYF